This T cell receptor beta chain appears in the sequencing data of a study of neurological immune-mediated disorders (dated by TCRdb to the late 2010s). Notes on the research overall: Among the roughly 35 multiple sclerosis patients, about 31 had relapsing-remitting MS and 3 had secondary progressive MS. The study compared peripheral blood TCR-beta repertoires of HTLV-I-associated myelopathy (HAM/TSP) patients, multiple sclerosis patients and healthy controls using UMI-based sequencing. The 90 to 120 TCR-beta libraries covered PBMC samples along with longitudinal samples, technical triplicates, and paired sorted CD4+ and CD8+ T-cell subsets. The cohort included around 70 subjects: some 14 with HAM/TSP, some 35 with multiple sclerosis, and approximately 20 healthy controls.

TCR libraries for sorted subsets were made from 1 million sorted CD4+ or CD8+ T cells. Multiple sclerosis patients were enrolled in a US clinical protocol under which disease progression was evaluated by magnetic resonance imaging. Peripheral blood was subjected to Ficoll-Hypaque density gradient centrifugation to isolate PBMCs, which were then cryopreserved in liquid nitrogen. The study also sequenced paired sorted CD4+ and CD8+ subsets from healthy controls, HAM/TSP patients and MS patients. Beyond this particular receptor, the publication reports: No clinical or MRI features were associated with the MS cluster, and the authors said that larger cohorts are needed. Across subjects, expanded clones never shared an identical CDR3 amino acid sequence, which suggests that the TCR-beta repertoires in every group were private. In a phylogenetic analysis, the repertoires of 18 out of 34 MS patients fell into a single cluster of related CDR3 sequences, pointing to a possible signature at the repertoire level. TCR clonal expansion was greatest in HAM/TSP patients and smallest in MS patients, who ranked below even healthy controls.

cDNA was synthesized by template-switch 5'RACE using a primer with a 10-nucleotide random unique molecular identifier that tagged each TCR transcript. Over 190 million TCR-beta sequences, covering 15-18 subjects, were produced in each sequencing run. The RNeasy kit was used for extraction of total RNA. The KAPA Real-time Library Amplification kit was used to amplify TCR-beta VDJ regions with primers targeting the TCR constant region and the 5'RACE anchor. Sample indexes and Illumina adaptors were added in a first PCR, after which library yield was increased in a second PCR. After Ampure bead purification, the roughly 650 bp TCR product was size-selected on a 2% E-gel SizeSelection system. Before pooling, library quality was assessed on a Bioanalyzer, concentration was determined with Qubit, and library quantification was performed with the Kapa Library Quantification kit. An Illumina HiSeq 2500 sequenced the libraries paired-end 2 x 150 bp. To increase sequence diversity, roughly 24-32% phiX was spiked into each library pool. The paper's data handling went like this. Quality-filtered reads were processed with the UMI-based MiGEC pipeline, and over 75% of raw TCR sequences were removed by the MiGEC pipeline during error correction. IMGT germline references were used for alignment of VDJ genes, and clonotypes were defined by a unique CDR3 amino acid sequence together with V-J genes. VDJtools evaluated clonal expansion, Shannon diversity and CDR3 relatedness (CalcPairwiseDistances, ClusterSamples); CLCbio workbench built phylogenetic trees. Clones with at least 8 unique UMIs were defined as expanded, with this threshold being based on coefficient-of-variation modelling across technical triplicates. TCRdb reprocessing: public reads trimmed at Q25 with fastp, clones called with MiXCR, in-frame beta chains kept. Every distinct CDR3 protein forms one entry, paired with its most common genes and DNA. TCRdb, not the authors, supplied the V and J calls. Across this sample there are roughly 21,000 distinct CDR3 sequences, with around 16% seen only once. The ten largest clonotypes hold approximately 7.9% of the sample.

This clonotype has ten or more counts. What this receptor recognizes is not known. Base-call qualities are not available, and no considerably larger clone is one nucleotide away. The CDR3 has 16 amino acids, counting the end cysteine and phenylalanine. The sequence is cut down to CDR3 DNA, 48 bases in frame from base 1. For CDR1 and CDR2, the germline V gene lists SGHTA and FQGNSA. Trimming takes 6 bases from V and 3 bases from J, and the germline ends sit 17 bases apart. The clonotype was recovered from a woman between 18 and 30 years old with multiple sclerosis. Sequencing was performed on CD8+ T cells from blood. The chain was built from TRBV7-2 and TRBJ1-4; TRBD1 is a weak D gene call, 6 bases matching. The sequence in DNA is TGTGCCAGCAGTTCATTATGGGGGGCCTCTAATGAAAAACTGTTTTTT. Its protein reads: CASSSLWGASNEKLFF.